The following is a T cell receptor beta chain sequence with its context. The antigen is not known. The data originate from a study of T-cell memory formation after mild COVID-19. In TCRdb, the 5' RACE reads were re-called with MiXCR into one record per CDR3 protein. The table has roughly 610,000 distinct CDR3 sequences, 15% to 20% seen once; the top ten hold about 7.5%. Findings and limits, study-wide: CD4/CD8 balance characterized clones contracting day 15 to 85, and CD4+ skew characterized later expanders. Day 37-peaking second-wave clones had unconfirmed SARS-CoV-2 specificity. Some SARS-CoV-2-responding clones were already detected in memory before infection.

Losses at the gene ends were 3 bases for V and 9 bases for J; bases not matched to a gene: 6. Germline lookup yields CDR1 DFQATT and CDR2 SNEGSKA (reference sequence). The CDR3 is made up of 14 amino acids. The genes are TRBV20-1 and TRBJ2-1, with 12 bases aligning to TRBD2. Specimen: PBMCs or a T cell subset sorted from them (not recorded which). This clonotype was obtained from an adult woman who had mild COVID-19 (a few samples of this study predate the infection). Cell type and time point are not known. CDR3 sequence reads: CSARTGLAGPEQFF. Here the CDR3 DNA reads TGCAGTGCTAGGACCGGACTAGCGGGGCCTGAGCAGTTCTTC.